This T cell receptor beta chain was identified in a study of blood T cells in healthy people across ages. The study's findings and limits: Samples with more naive T cells showed higher observed beta diversity. Compared with aged donors, long-lived donors showed fewer expanded clones, suggesting selection. Conclusively comparing naive with antigen-experienced cells was impossible with unsorted PBMCs.

Remarks on this clonotype: Its antigen is as yet unknown.

Through a sample-barcoded 5' primer and a J-beta primer mix, a second PCR was run for about 6 to 11 cycles. Using its own MiXCR run on the 5' RACE reads, TCRdb lists one record per CDR3 protein. The sample has over 1.5 million distinct CDR3 sequences, about 49% seen once; the top ten hold 2.1%. Per the germline V gene, CDR1 is SGHTA and CDR2 is FQGNSA. V dropped 6 bases and J dropped 4 bases, with 12 bases sitting between them. This CDR3 region has 13 residues. This sequence was found in a woman in her forties in good health. The gene calls are TRBV7-2 and TRBJ1-2, with TRBD1 as a possible D gene (5 bases). Input material: blood. The CDR3 region has the DNA TGTGCCAGCAGGAGGCAGGGAAGCTATGGCTACACCTTC. Encoded protein: CASRRQGSYGYTF.